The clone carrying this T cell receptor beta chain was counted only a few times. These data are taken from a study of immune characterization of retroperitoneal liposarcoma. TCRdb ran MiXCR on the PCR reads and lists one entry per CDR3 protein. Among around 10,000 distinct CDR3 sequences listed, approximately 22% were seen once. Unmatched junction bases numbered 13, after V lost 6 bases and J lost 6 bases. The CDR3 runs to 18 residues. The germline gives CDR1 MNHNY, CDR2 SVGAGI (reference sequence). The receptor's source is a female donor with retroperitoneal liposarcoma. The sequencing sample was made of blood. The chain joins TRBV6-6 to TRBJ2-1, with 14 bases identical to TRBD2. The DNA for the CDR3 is TGTGCCAGCAGACGAGGGACTAGCGGGAGTAATCTCTTCAATGAGCAGTTCTTC. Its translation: CASRRGTSGSNLFNEQFF.